One and the same sample provided the 8 T cell receptor beta chains below, sequenced in a study of T cell changes during pregnancy in multiple sclerosis. The method was immunoSEQ multiplex PCR; TCRdb's version includes in-frame clones alone and lacks a portion of them. The table lists 100,000 or so clones, about 94% of them singletons. The source material was peripheral blood, sampled after pregnancy. These receptors were obtained from a female donor with multiple sclerosis, enrolled in a pregnancy study.

V usage is TRBV10-2 and J usage is TRBJ1-1, with TRBD1 matching 9 bases. There are 15 residues in the CDR3. The trim removed 4 bases at V and 1 base at J, leaving 4 bases unmatched. Germline assignment: CDR1 WSHSY and CDR2 SAAADI. Here the CDR3 reads CASSGWTGANTEAFF. CDR3 DNA: TGCGCCAGCAGTGGCTGGACAGGGGCGAACACTGAAGCTTTCTTT.

Here the CDR3 reads CASSSWTGDEKLFF. The CDR3 coding sequence is TGCGCCAGCAGCTCTTGGACAGGGGATGAAAAACTGTTTTTT. This chain uses TRBV5-1 with TRBJ1-4, with 9 bases matching TRBD1. Trimming took 3 bases from V and 6 from J; bases not matched to a gene: 3. The V gene's germline CDR1 is SGHRS and CDR2 YFSETQ. This CDR3 is built from 14 residues.

The J gene is TRBJ2-7, the V gene TRBV11-2; 11 nucleotides align to TRBD2. The germline CDR1 and CDR2 sequences are SGHAT and FQNNGV. J was trimmed by 7 bases and V by 4 bases; bases with no gene match: 6. The length of the CDR3 is 14 residues. The CDR3 DNA is TGTGCCAGCAGCTCACTAGCGGGAGTGAGGGAGCAGTACTTC. It is translated as CASSSLAGVREQYF. The full variable domain, rest sourced from reference TRBV11-2 and TRBJ2-7, is EAGVAQSPRYKIIEKRQSVAFWCNPISGHATLYWYQQILGQGPKLLIQFQNNGVVDDSQLPKDRFSAERLKGVDSTLKIQPAKLEDSAVYLCASSSLAGVREQYFGPGTRLTVT.

This CDR3 is CASSYVGTGGEQYF. CDR3 DNA: TGTGCCAGCAGCTATGTTGGTACGGGAGGAGAGCAGTACTTC. The chain couples TRBV11-2 to TRBJ2-7; 7 bases fit TRBD2. The CDR3 runs 14 residues. CDR1 and CDR2 (germline): SGHAT, FQNNGV. The junction had 10 bases not matched to a gene; V was cut back by 4 bases and J by 7 bases.

This clone has a single count. The chain employs TRBV28 and TRBJ2-7; 9 nucleotides align to TRBD1. CDR1 MDHEN and CDR2 SYDVKM come from the germline V gene. The CDR3 has 14 residues. V lost 6 bases and J lost 6; bases outside the gene matches: 9. This CDR3 reads CASRPGTGTAEQYF. The CDR3 DNA reads TGTGCCAGCAGACCAGGGACAGGGACGGCCGAGCAGTACTTC.

The V and J genes are TRBV7-2 and TRBJ1-1; 8 bases match TRBD1. The CDR3 is 15 amino acids. Germline CDR1 and CDR2: SGHTA and FQGNSA. With 5 bases clipped from V and 7 bases from J, the junction kept 12 bases outside the gene matches. The CDR3 nucleotides read TGTGCCAGCAGCAACCGGACAGGGAGGACCCTTGAAGCTTTCTTT. Amino acid sequence: CASSNRTGRTLEAFF.

CDR3 residues: CASGSGQVVETQYF. The CDR3 bases are TGTGCTAGTGGTTCGGGACAGGTGGTCGAGACCCAGTACTTC. The chain is built from TRBV12-5 and TRBJ2-5, with 8 bases matching TRBD1. The CDR3 loop spans 14 amino acids. Germline lookup yields CDR1 LGHNT and CDR2 FRNRAP. V shed 4 bases and J 5 bases; nucleotides not matched to a gene: 6.

The chain combines TRBV4-1 with TRBJ1-1; a weak D match, TRBD1 (5 bases). In germline, CDR1 is MGHRA, CDR2 YSYEKL. The CDR3 has 14 amino acids. Between the trimmed V and J ends, which lost 0 bases and 5 bases, there was a span of 10 bases. The CDR3 reads CASSQESGRTEAFF. The CDR3 DNA follows: TGCGCCAGCAGCCAAGAATCAGGGAGGACTGAAGCTTTCTTT.